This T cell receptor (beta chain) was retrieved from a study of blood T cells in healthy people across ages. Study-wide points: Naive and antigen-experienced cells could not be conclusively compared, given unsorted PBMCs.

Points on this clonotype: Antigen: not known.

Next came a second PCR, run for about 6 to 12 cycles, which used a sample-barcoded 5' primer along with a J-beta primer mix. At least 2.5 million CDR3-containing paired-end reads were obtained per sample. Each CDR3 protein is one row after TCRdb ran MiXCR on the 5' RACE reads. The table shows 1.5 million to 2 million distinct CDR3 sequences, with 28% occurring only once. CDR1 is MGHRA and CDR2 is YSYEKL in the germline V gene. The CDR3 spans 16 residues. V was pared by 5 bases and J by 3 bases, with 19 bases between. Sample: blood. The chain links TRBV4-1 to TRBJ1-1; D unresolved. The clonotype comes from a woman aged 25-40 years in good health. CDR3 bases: TGCGCCAGCAGCAAAAGATCGTGGGGTAGGGACACTGAAGCTTTCTTT. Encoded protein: CASSKRSWGRDTEAFF.